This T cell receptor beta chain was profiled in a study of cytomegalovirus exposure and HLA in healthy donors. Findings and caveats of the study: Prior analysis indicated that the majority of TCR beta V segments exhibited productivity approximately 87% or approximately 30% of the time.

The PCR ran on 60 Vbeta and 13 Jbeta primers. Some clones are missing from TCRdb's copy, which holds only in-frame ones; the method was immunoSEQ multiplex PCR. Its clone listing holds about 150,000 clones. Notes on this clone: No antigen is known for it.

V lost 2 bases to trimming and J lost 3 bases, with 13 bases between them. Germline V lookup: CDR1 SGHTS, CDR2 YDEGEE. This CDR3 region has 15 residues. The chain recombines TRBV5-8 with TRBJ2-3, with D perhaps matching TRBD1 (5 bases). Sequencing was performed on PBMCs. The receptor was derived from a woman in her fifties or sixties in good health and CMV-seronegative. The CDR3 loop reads CASSFDSFGTDTQYF. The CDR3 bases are TGTGCCAGCAGCTTTGACAGTTTTGGGACAGATACGCAGTATTTT.